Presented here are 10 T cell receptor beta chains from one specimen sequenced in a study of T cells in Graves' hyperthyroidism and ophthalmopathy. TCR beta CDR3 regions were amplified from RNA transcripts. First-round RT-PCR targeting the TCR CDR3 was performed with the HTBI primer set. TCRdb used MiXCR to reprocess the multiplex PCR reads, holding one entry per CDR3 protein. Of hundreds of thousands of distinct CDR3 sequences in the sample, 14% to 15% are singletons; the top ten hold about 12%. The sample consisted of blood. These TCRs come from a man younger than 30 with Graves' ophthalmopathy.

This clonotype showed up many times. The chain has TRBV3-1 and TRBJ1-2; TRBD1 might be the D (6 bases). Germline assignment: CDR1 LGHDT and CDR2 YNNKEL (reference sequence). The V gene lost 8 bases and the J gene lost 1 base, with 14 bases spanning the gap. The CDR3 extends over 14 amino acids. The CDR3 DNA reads TGTGCCAGCCAGGGGACGGATTTTAACTATGGCTACACCTTC. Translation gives CASQGTDFNYGYTF.

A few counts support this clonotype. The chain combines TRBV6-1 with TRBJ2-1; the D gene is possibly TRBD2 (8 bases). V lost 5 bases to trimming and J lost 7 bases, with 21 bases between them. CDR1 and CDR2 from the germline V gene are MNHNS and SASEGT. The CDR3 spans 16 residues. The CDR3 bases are TGTGCCAGCAGTACGCTGAGCGGGGGACAGAGGAATGAGCAGTTCTTC. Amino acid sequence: CASSTLSGGQRNEQFF.

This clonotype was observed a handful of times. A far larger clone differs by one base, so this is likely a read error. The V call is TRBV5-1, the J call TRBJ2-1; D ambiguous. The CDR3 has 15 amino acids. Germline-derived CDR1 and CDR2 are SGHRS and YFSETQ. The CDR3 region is CASSLAVLSYNGQFF. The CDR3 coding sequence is TGCGCCAGCAGCTTGGCGGTTCTCTCCTACAATGGGCAGTTCTTC.

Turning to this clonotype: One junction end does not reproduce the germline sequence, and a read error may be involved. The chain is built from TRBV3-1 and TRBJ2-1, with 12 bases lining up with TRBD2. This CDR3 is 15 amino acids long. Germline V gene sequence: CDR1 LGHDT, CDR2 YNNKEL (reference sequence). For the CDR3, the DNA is TGTGCCAGCATCCAACTAGCGGGGGGCCCCAATGAGCAGTTCTTC. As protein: CASIQLAGGPNEQFF.

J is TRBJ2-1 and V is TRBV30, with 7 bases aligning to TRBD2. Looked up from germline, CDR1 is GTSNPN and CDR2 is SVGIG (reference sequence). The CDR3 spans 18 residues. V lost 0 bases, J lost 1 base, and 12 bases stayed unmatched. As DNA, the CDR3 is TGTGCCTGGAGTGTCTGGATCGGGAGGTTGAAGTCCTACAATGAGCAGTTCTTC. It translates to CAWSVWIGRLKSYNEQFF.

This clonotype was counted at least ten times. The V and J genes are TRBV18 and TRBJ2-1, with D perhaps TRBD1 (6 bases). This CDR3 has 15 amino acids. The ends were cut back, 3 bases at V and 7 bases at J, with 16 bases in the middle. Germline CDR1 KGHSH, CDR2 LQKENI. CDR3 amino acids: CASSPQTLRGNEQFF. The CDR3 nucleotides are TGTGCCAGCTCACCCCAGACCCTTAGGGGGAATGAGCAGTTCTTC.

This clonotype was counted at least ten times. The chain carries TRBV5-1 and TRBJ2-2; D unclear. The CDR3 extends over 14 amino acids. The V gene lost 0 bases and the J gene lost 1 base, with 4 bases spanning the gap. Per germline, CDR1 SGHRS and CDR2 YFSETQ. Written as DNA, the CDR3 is TGCGCCAGCAGCTTGGCTAAGAACACCGGGGAGCTGTTTTTT. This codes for CASSLAKNTGELFF. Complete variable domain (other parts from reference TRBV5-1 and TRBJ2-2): KAGVTQTPRYLIKTRGQQVTLSCSPISGHRSVSWYQQTPGQGLQFLFEYFSETQRNKGNFPGRFSGRQFSNSRSEMNVSTLELGDSALYLCASSLAKNTGELFFGEGSRLTVL.

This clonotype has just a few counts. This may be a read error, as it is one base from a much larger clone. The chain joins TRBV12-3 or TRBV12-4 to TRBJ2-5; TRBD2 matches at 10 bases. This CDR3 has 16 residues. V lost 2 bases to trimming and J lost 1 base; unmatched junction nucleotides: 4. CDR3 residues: CASSLSGGGTQETQYF. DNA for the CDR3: TGTGCCAGCAGTTTAAGCGGGGGGGGAACCCAAGAGACCCAGTACTTC.

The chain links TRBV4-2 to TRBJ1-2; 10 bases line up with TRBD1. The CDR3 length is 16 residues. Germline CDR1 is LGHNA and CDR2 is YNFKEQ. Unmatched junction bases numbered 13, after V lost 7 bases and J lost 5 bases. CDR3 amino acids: CASNHFGDRGFYGYTF. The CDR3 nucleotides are TGTGCCAGCAACCATTTCGGGGACAGGGGATTTTATGGCTACACCTTC.

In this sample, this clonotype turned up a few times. The CDR3 DNA reads as TGTGCCAGCCTGAGGACAGGGCATGGCTACACCTTC. Its translation: CASLRTGHGYTF. The V and J genes are TRBV19 and TRBJ1-2; 8 nucleotides align to TRBD1. Looked up from germline, CDR1 is LNHDA and CDR2 is SQIVND (reference sequence). Germline trimming cut 9 bases from V and 6 bases from J; bases unmatched to any gene: 6. The CDR3 is 12 residues long.